This TCR beta chain was sequenced during a study of vaccination and CD4 T cells after COVID-19 (dated by TCRdb to 2021 to 2024). Background for the entire study: Six males and four females were included in the convalescent cohort, with two Hispanic individuals, seven Caucasians, two Asians and one multiracial person represented. Participants received two doses of either the Pfizer-BioNTech BNT162b2 vaccine (n=8) or the Moderna mRNA-1273 vaccine (n=2). Post-COVID blood samples from convalescent patients were collected a median of roughly 100 days after diagnosis, with a range of roughly 35 to 161 days. Post-vaccine blood samples were obtained a median of around 67 days after the second vaccine dose, with a range of roughly 12 to 250 days. For stimulating the cultures, overlapping spike peptide pools were used, derived from SARS-CoV-2 as well as from the common cold coronaviruses HCoV-NL63, HCoV-OC43 and HCoV-229E. In control cultures, a CEFX viral epitope pool was used as positive control, an HIV-1 Nef peptide pool was used as negative control, or no peptide was added. In ten to eleven COVID-19 convalescent patients and a few infection-naive healthy vaccine recipients, researchers compared the spike-specific CD4+ TCR repertoire from before mRNA vaccination with the repertoire from after. Memory CD4+ T cell crossreactivity between SARS-CoV-2 and common cold coronavirus spike proteins was assessed at the TCR clonotype level in an earlier paper using these donors.

Broad study findings and their caveats: Only a relatively small number of convalescent patients were included in the study, and early timepoints following natural infection were not analyzed. Nearly all vaccine-specific clones in convalescent patients (304 of 307) were mono-reactive for SARS-CoV-2 spike rather than cross-reactive with common cold coronaviruses. An increase in the median number of SARS-CoV-2-reactive clonotypes from 21 after infection to roughly 38 after vaccination was observed, but the change was not found to be significant. Among convalescent patients, a median about 86% of the SARS-CoV-2-reactive clones seen after vaccination appeared only after vaccination, which suggests priming specific to the vaccine.

Libraries were prepared through PCR. TCR sequencing of DNA from cultured CD4+ T cells used the Oncomine TCR Beta short-read assay at the Johns Hopkins FTIC core. The QIAamp micro DNA kit was used to extract genomic DNA from the cultured CD4+ T cells. Oncomine TCR Beta libraries from cultured CD4+ T cells were pooled using unique dual indexes and sequenced on an Illumina iSeq 100. The authors' pipeline ran thus. Non-productive sequences were removed, and CDR3s that did not start with C, did not end with F or W, or were shorter than 7 amino acids were discarded. Antigen-specific clonotypes were identified with the MANAFEST web application by comparing peptide-stimulated wells with reference and other culture wells. To be called positive, a clone needed an FDR below 0.05, an odds ratio above 5, and a productive frequency above 0.1% in at least two of three replicate wells. A clonotype was classed as cross-reactive if the clonotype showed significant expansion both in SARS-CoV-2 spike wells and in at least one common cold coronavirus spike condition. Using R version 3.6.1, CDR3 homology was evaluated through Levenshtein distances (stringdist) along with unrooted phylogenetic trees (ape). TCRdb reprocessing: public reads trimmed at Q25 with fastp, clones called with MiXCR, in-frame beta chains kept. Every entry covers one CDR3 protein and lists the most common genes and DNA from its rows. These V and J calls are TCRdb output, not the study's own analysis. Recorded for this sample are some 4,900 distinct CDR3 sequences; 35% to 45% of them occurred a single time. Approximately 40% of the sample belongs to the ten largest clones.

Including the terminal cysteine and phenylalanine, the CDR3 comprises 12 residues. The read is trimmed to its CDR3 DNA, 36 bases read in frame from base 1. The germline V gene (reference sequence) provides CDR1 DFQATT and CDR2 SNEGSKA. At the junction V is shortened by 5 bases and J by 5 bases; bases outside the gene matches: 2. This clonotype was detected a few times. The specificity of this receptor is unknown. No much larger clone exists at a distance of one base, and base qualities are not known. Interpreted using the paper, the treatment or condition label stands for: roughly 11-day PBMC culture with coronavirus spike peptide pools or control peptides (ViraFEST assay). CD4+ T cells from unexposed donors were collected before the COVID-19 pandemic (2011-2018). The ViraFEST assay, used in the study, expanded antigen-specific T cells with peptide pools and then identified the expanded clonotypes through TCR sequencing. PBMCs were cultured at two million per well in IMDM supplemented with roughly 5% human AB serum and around 10 IU/ml IL-2, with about 11 ug/ml peptide pools added. Half of the culture medium was replaced with fresh IL-2-containing medium on days 3 and 7. CD4+ T cells were isolated after approximately ten days of culture through negative selection using the EasySep CD4+ T cell isolation kit. As far as cell numbers permitted, CD4+ T cells from unexposed donors were tested for reactivity against SARS-CoV-2 S and N as well as four spike pools from common cold coronaviruses. PBMCs were separated from whole blood using Ficoll-Paque Plus gradient centrifugation and then either used fresh or cryopreserved at -140C. Culture conditions were generally each tested in triplicate wells. The leukapheresis product for the unexposed donors was obtained through commercial purchase.

Here the chain combines TRBV20-1 and TRBJ1-1; TRBD1 matches 10 bases in the middle. The receptor's source is a human donor in good health. Specimen: CD4+ T cells from blood, cultured in vitro. The DNA sequence is TGCAGTGCTGGGACAGGGGAAACTGAAGCTTTCTTT. It translates as CSAGTGETEAFF.